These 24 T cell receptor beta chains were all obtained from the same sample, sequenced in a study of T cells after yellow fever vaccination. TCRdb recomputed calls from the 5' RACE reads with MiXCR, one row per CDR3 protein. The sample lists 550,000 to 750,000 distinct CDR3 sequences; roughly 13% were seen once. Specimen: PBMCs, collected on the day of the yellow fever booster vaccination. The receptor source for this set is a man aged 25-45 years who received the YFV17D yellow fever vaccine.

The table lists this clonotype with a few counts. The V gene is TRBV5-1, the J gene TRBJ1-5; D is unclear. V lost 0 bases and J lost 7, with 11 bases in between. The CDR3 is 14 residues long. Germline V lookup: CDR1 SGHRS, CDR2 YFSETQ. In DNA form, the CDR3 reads TGCGCCAGCAGCTTGGATGGGGTTAGCCAGCCCCAGCATTTT. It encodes CASSLDGVSQPQHF.

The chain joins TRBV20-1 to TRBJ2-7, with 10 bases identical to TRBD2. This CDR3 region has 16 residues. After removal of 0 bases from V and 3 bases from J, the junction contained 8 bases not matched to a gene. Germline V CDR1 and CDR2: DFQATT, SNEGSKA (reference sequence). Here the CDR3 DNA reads TGCAGTGCTAGAGACCCACTAACTAGCGGGGTCTACGAGCAGTACTTC. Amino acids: CSARDPLTSGVYEQYF.

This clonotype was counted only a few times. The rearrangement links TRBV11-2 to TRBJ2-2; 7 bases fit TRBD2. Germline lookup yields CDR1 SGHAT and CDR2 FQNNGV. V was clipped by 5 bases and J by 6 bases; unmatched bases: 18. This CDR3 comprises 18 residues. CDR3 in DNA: TGTGCCAGCAGCCTCAATCCTAGCGGCATTATCGCCGCCGGGGAGCTGTTTTTT. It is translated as CASSLNPSGIIAAGELFF.

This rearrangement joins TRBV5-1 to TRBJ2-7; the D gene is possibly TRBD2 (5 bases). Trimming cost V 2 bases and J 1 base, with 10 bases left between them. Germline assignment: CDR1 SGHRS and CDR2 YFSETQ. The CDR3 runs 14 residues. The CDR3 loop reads CASSFGSGSYEQYF. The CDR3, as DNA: TGCGCCAGCAGCTTCGGGTCGGGATCCTACGAGCAGTACTTC.

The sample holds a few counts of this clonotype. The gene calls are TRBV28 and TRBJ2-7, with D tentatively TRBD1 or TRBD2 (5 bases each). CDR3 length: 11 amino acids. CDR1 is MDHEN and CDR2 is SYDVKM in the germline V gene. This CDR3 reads CVVGAYYEQYF. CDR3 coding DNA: TGTGTCGTCGGGGCCTACTACGAGCAGTACTTC.

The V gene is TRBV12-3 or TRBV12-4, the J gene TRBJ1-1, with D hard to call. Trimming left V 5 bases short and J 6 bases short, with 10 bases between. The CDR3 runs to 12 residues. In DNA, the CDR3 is TGTGCCAGCAGTGCACGCGGGGCTGAAGCTTTCTTT. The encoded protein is CASSARGAEAFF.

CDR3 sequence reads: CASSQLASSYEQYF. The DNA of the CDR3 is TGTGCCAGCAGCCAACTGGCCAGCTCCTACGAGCAGTACTTC. This chain joins TRBV4-2 and TRBJ2-7, with D uncertain. The CDR3 runs 14 residues. V lost 2 bases and J lost 0, with 8 bases in between. Germline CDR1 is LGHNA and CDR2 is YNFKEQ.

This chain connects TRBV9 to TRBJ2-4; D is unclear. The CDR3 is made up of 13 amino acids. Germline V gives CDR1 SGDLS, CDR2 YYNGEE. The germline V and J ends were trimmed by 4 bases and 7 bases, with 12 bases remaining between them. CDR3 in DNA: TGTGCCAGCAGCTCACCGGAAGGGAACATTCAGTACTTC. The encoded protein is CASSSPEGNIQYF.

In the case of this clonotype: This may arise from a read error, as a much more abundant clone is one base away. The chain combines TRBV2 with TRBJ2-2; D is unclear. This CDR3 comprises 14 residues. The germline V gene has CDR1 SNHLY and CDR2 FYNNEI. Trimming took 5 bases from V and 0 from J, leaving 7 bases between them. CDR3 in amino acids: CASSSSPNTGELFF. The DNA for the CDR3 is TGTGCCAGCAGTTCTTCACCGAACACCGGGGAGCTGTTTTTT.

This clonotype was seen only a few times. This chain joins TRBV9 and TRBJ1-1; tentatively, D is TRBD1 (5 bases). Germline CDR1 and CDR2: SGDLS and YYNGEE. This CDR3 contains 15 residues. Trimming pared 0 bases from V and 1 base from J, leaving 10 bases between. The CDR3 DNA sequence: TGTGCCAGCAGCGTAGAGGGGCGGACGAACACTGAAGCTTTCTTT. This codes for CASSVEGRTNTEAFF.

In DNA form, the CDR3 reads TGCGCCAGCAGCCAAGGGGAGGGGACCAGGGATCGGGAGACCCAGTACTTC. Amino acids: CASSQGEGTRDRETQYF. This chain links TRBV4-1 with TRBJ2-5, with 7 bases identical to TRBD2. V gave up 1 base and J gave up 5 bases; unmatched junction bases: 13. Germline CDR1 and CDR2: MGHRA and YSYEKL. The CDR3 loop spans 17 amino acids.

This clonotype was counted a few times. For the CDR3, the DNA is TGCAGTGCTAGGTCCGGGACAGGGGCCAATGAGCAGTTCTTC. Its translation: CSARSGTGANEQFF. The gene calls are TRBV20-1 and TRBJ2-1; 10 bases agree with TRBD1. V trimming: 3 bases; J trimming: 6 bases; junction bases outside the gene matches: 5. From germline, CDR1 is DFQATT and CDR2 SNEGSKA (reference sequence). This CDR3 is built from 14 residues.

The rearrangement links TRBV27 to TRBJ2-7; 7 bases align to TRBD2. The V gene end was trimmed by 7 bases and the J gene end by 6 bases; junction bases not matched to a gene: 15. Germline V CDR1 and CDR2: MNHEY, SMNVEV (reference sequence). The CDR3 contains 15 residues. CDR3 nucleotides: TGTGCCAGCACCTCTCTAGCGGATCCTACAGGCGAGCAGTACTTC. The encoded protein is CASTSLADPTGEQYF.

The CDR3 protein is CASSVALGVYNEQFF. The CDR3 DNA reads TGTGCCAGCAGCGTAGCGTTGGGGGTTTACAATGAGCAGTTCTTC. This chain links TRBV9 with TRBJ2-1, with D perhaps given as TRBD1 or TRBD2 (5 bases each). The germline V gene encodes CDR1 SGDLS and CDR2 YYNGEE. Trimming took 0 bases from V and 4 from J, leaving 11 bases between them. The CDR3 length is 15 residues.

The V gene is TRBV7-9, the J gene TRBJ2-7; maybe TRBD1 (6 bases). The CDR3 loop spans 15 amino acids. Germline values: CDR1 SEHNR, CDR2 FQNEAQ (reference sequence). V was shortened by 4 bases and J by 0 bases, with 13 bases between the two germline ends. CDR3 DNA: TGTGCCAGCAGCTCGACAGGAAGCAGCTCCTACGAGCAGTACTTC. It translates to CASSSTGSSSYEQYF. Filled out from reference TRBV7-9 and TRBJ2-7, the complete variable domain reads DTGVSQNPRHKITKRGQNVTFRCDPISEHNRLYWYRQTLGQGPEFLTYFQNEAQLEKSRLLSDRFSAERPKGSFSTLEIQRTEQGDSAMYLCASSSTGSSSYEQYFGPGTRLTVT.

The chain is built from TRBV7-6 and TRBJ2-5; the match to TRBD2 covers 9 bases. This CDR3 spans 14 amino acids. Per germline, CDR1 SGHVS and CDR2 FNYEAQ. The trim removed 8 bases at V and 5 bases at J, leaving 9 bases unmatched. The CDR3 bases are TGTGCCAGCGGAGTAGCGGGAGTGGGTGAGACCCAGTACTTC. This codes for CASGVAGVGETQYF.

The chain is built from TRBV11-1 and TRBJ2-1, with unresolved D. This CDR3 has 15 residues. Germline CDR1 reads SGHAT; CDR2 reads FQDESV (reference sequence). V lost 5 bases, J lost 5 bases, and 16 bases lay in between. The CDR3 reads CASSPRIRNHNEQFF. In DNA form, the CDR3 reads TGTGCCAGCAGCCCTAGGATCCGGAACCACAATGAGCAGTTCTTC.

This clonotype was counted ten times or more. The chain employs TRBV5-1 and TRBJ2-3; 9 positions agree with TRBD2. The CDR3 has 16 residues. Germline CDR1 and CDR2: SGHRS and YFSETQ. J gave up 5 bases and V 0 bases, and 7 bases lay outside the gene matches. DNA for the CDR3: TGCGCCAGCAGCTTGGCCCTAGCGGGATCCGGAGATACGCAGTATTTT. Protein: CASSLALAGSGDTQYF.

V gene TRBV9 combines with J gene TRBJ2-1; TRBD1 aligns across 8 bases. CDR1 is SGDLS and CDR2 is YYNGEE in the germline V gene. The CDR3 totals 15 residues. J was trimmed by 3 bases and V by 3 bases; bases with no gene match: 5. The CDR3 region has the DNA TGTGCCAGCAGCGACACTGACAGGGGCTACAATGAGCAGTTCTTC. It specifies CASSDTDRGYNEQFF.

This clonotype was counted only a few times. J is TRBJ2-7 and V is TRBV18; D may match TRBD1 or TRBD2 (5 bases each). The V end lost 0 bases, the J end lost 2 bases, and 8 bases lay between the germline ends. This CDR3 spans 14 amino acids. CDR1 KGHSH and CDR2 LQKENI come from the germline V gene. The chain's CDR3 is CASSPPGTTYEQYF. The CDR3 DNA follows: TGTGCCAGCTCACCACCTGGGACCACCTACGAGCAGTACTTC.

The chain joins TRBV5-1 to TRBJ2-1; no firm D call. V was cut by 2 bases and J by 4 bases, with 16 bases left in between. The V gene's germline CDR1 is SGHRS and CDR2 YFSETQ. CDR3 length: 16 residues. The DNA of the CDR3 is TGCGCCAGCAGCTTCGGGCAGCCTTTGACTTACAATGAGCAGTTCTTC. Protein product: CASSFGQPLTYNEQFF.

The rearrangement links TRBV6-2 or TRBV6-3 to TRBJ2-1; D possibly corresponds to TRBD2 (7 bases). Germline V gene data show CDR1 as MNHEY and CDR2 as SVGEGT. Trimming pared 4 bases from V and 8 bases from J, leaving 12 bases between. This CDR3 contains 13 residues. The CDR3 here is CASSWGGAHEQFF. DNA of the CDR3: TGTGCCAGCAGTTGGGGGGGGGCCCATGAGCAGTTCTTC.

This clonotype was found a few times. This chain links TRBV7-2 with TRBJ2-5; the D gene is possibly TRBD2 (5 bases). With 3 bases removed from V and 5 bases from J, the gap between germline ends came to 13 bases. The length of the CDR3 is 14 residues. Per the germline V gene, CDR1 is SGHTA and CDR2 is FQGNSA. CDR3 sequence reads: CASSLITSGETQYF. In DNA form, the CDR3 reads TGTGCCAGCAGCTTGATCACATCGGGGGAGACCCAGTACTTC.

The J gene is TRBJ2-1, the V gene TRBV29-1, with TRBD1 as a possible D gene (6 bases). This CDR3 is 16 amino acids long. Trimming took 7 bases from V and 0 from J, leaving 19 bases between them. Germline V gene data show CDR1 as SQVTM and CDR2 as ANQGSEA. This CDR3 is CSATIRTETSYNEQFF. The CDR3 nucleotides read TGCAGCGCCACTATTCGGACAGAAACCTCCTACAATGAGCAGTTCTTC.